These 24 T cell receptor beta chains were sequenced from one sample in a study of blood T cell repertoires in COVID-19 (dated by TCRdb to 2020 to 2022). The library was made by the immunoSEQ multiplex PCR assay. In TCRdb, the immuneACCESS table is reduced to in-frame sequences with V and J assigned. These tables do not hold every clone; where another copy was compared, an unresolved V gene accounts for under half, and the others remain unexplained. For this sample the table gives under 150,000 clones, of which 84% were detected only once. The top ten constitute about 8.1% of the sample. The specimen sequenced was peripheral blood. The receptors come from a woman in her 40s with acute or convalescent COVID-19.

CDR3 nucleotides: TGTGCCAGCTCACCAGAGAGGACAGGGGGCGCAGGCTACACCTTC. Translation gives CASSPERTGGAGYTF. The V and J genes are TRBV18 and TRBJ1-2, with 11 bases identical to TRBD1. The CDR3 spans 15 residues. The V and J ends lost 2 bases and 8 bases, in that order; junction bases with no gene match: 7. The V gene's germline CDR1 is KGHSH and CDR2 LQKENI.

CDR3: CASSTGPGRSEAFF. CDR3 nucleotides: TGTGCCAGCAGCACCGGCCCGGGGAGGTCTGAAGCTTTCTTT. The genes are TRBV6-2 or TRBV6-3 and TRBJ1-1; no clear D gene. V shed 6 bases and J shed 6 bases, with 17 bases lying between them. Germline loops: CDR1 MNHEY, CDR2 SVGEGT. CDR3 length: 14 amino acids.

With regard to this clone: The sample has other DNA sequences that encode this CDR3 too. J is TRBJ1-5 and V is TRBV6-5, with D possibly TRBD1 on 5 matching bases. Trimming removed 5 bases from V and 2 bases from J, with 13 bases in between. This CDR3 is built from 15 residues. Per germline, CDR1 MNHEY and CDR2 SVGAGI. CDR3: CASSPQGYGNQPQHF. The CDR3, as DNA: TGTGCCAGCAGTCCCCAGGGTTATGGCAATCAGCCCCAGCATTTT.

As for this clone: Mismatch with germline at one junction end may stem from a read error. CDR3 residues: CASSENPLARKIF. CDR3 nucleotide sequence: TGTGCCAGCAGTGAAAATCCTCTAGCCCGAAAGATCTTC. V is TRBV6-1 and J is TRBJ2-1, with a possible D match to TRBD2 (5 bases). Germline CDR1 MNHNS, CDR2 SASEGT. This CDR3 comprises 13 residues.

This clone occurred a few times. The chain combines TRBV7-9 with TRBJ1-1, with D possibly TRBD1 on 5 matching bases. The CDR3 is made up of 13 amino acids. Germline lookup yields CDR1 SEHNR and CDR2 FQNEAQ (reference sequence). Trimming cost V 2 bases and J 7 bases, with 11 bases left between them. The CDR3 nucleotides are TGTGCCAGCAGCTTAACCCCACAGGTTGAAGCTTTCTTT. This gives the protein CASSLTPQVEAFF.

The J gene is TRBJ1-1, the V gene TRBV10-3; D might be TRBD1 (5 bases). Germline assignment: CDR1 ENHRY and CDR2 SYGVKD. The CDR3 sequence is 15 residues long. V lost 3 bases to trimming and J lost 4 bases, with 15 bases between them. DNA for the CDR3: TGTGCCATCAGTGAATCTCCGGGGACTATCACTGAAGCTTTCTTT. Its protein product is CAISESPGTITEAFF.

V and J are TRBV19 and TRBJ2-1; 8 bases map to TRBD2. Germline V gene lookup returns CDR1 LNHDA and CDR2 SQIVND (reference sequence). The CDR3 consists of 16 residues. V lost 1 base to trimming and J lost 4 bases; unmatched junction nucleotides: 6. The CDR3 protein is CASSIAGGGTYNEQFF. CDR3 DNA: TGTGCCAGTAGTATAGCAGGCGGGGGGACTTACAATGAGCAGTTCTTC.

The chain combines TRBV18 with TRBJ1-6, with 7 bases fitting TRBD1. The germline gives CDR1 KGHSH, CDR2 LQKENI. This CDR3 has 15 amino acids. With V trimmed by 3 bases and J by 5 bases, 4 bases remained unmatched. CDR3 bases: TGTGCCAGCTCACCTAGGGACAGCCATAATTCACCCCTCCACTTT. This gives the protein CASSPRDSHNSPLHF.

The rearrangement uses TRBV19 and TRBJ1-4; a weak D match, TRBD1 (5 bases). Trimming shortened V by 6 bases and J by 0 bases, and 14 bases separated the two germline ends. This CDR3 contains 16 residues. The germline gives CDR1 LNHDA, CDR2 SQIVND (reference sequence). The DNA of the CDR3 is TGTGCCAGTAGCGGGGGTCCCGATGCAACTAATGAAAAACTGTTTTTT. Its protein product is CASSGGPDATNEKLFF. The entire variable domain, with the rest obtained from reference TRBV19 and TRBJ1-4, is as follows: DGGITQSPKYLFRKEGQNVTLSCEQNLNHDAMYWYRQDPGQGLRLIYYSQIVNDFQKGDIAEGYSVSREKKESFPLTVTSAQKNPTAFYLCASSGGPDATNEKLFFGSGTQLSVL.

The V call is TRBV5-4, the J call TRBJ1-6; TRBD1 is a possible D gene (5 bases). V was trimmed by 2 bases and J by 9 bases, leaving 9 bases between them. This CDR3 has 13 amino acids. Germline loops: CDR1 SGHNT, CDR2 YYREEE (reference sequence). The CDR3 DNA sequence: TGTGCCAGCAGCTTTGGCAGGGTTTCACCCCTCCACTTT. It codes for CASSFGRVSPLHF.

Regarding this clone: A junction boundary mismatches the germline segment, possibly from a read error. V and J are TRBV4-1 and TRBJ1-1; 7 bases map to TRBD1. The germline CDR1 and CDR2 sequences are MGHRA and YSYEKL. This CDR3 region has 15 residues. The CDR3 region is CASSHYWTGDYVRGF. Written as DNA, the CDR3 is TGCGCCAGCAGCCATTACTGGACAGGCGATTATGTCAGGGGTTTT.

The chain combines TRBV5-1 with TRBJ2-7, with D possibly being TRBD2 (5 bases). Germline CDR1 SGHRS, CDR2 YFSETQ. The germline V and J ends were trimmed by 4 bases and 2 bases, with 10 bases remaining between them. The CDR3 extends over 13 amino acids. CDR3 sequence reads: CASSTRGTYEQYF. The CDR3 nucleotides are TGCGCCAGCAGCACTCGGGGTACCTACGAGCAGTACTTC.

The rearrangement joins TRBV9 to TRBJ2-7, with TRBD1 as a possible D gene (6 bases). The V end lost 3 bases, the J end lost 1 base, and 14 bases lay between the germline ends. CDR3 length: 15 amino acids. The germline V gene encodes CDR1 SGDLS and CDR2 YYNGEE. The CDR3 spells CASSAGGTVSYEQYF. The CDR3 DNA is TGTGCCAGCAGCGCTGGGGGCACAGTGTCCTACGAGCAGTACTTC.

The chain uses TRBV3-1 (or the pseudogene TRBV3-2) and TRBJ2-3; 7 bases are a match to TRBD1. V was clipped by 6 bases and J by 3 bases; unmatched bases: 6. Germline-derived CDR1 and CDR2 are LGHDT and YNNKEL (reference sequence). The CDR3 covers 14 residues. Written as DNA, the CDR3 is TGTGCCAGCAGTCGAGGGGGCGCAACAGATACGCAGTATTTT. This codes for CASSRGGATDTQYF.

The rearrangement joins TRBV5-1 to TRBJ1-1, with no clear D. CDR1 and CDR2 (germline): SGHRS, YFSETQ. The CDR3 has 14 amino acids. With 0 bases removed from V and 3 bases from J, the gap between germline ends came to 9 bases. In DNA, the CDR3 is TGCGCCAGCAGCTTGGGAGCTAGCTACACTGAAGCTTTCTTT. Translation: CASSLGASYTEAFF.

The rearrangement joins TRBV7-2 to TRBJ2-5, with TRBD2 identical over 7 bases. CDR3 length: 17 amino acids. J was trimmed by 2 bases and V by 5 bases; bases with no gene match: 14. Per germline, CDR1 SGHTA and CDR2 FQGNSA. The CDR3 sequence: CASSPRWGGSRQETQYF. The CDR3 DNA sequence: TGTGCCAGCAGCCCCCGGTGGGGGGGATCGAGGCAAGAGACCCAGTACTTC.

This clone was seen a handful of times. The V gene is TRBV2, the J gene TRBJ2-2, with 10 nucleotides matching TRBD2. The V gene end was trimmed by 6 bases and the J gene end by 1 base; junction bases not matched to a gene: 2. CDR3 length equals 15 residues. Germline assignment: CDR1 SNHLY and CDR2 FYNNEI. Here the CDR3 DNA reads TGTGCCAGCAGCGCTAGCGGGGGGAACACCGGGGAGCTGTTTTTT. The encoded protein is CASSASGGNTGELFF.

The chain joins TRBV30 to TRBJ1-2; TRBD1 matches at 10 bases. Germline V CDR1 and CDR2: GTSNPN, SVGIG (reference sequence). J lost 4 bases, V lost 2 bases, and 7 bases had no gene match. This CDR3 region has 15 residues. The CDR3 sequence is CAWSQGQGVLYGYTF. Written as DNA, the CDR3 is TGTGCCTGGAGTCAAGGACAGGGGGTCCTCTATGGCTACACCTTC.

The rearrangement links TRBV18 to TRBJ1-1, with D possibly TRBD1 on 5 matching bases. The germline CDR1 and CDR2 sequences are KGHSH and LQKENI. This CDR3 is 14 amino acids long. V lost 4 bases, J lost 0 bases, and 9 bases lay in between. CDR3 nucleotide sequence: TGTGCCAGCTCACAGGGGTCTATGAACACTGAAGCTTTCTTT. Translating it yields CASSQGSMNTEAFF.

This chain joins TRBV5-1 and TRBJ2-7, with a possible D match to TRBD1 (8 bases). V shed 0 bases and J shed 3 bases, with 16 bases lying between them. The germline gives CDR1 SGHRS, CDR2 YFSETQ. There are 16 residues in the CDR3. CDR3 bases: TGCGCCAGCAGCTTGGTGGGGGGGACAGGATTCTACGAGCAGTACTTC. This codes for CASSLVGGTGFYEQYF.

The V and J genes are TRBV30 and TRBJ2-1, with 9 bases matching TRBD1. The germline gives CDR1 GTSNPN, CDR2 SVGIG (reference sequence). The CDR3 runs to 17 residues. The V segment lost 1 base and the J segment 3 bases; nucleotides outside the gene matches: 10. The CDR3 bases are TGTGCCTGGAGTGCAGTCTGGACAGGGGTGTACTACAATGAGCAGTTCTTC. It yields the protein CAWSAVWTGVYYNEQFF.

V is TRBV11-2 and J is TRBJ2-7; D may be TRBD1 (5 bases). V lost 5 bases and J lost 7, with 18 bases in between. This CDR3 has 14 residues. Germline assignment: CDR1 SGHAT and CDR2 FQNNGV. The CDR3 loop is CASSRAGSGPEQYF. For the CDR3, the DNA is TGTGCCAGCAGCCGGGCTGGGTCAGGGCCAGAGCAGTACTTC.

DNA of the CDR3: TGTGCCAGTAGTGAGGGGGTGAACACTGAAGCTTTCTTT. Its translation is CASSEGVNTEAFF. The rearrangement links TRBV19 to TRBJ1-1; D is possibly TRBD1 (6 bases). The V and J ends lost 5 bases and 0 bases respectively, with 7 bases between them. The CDR3 has 13 residues. Germline V CDR1 and CDR2: LNHDA, SQIVND (reference sequence).

The chain joins TRBV29-1 to TRBJ2-2, with a weak D call TRBD1 (6 bases). This CDR3 is 13 amino acids long. Trimming cost V 4 bases and J 3 bases, with 9 bases left between them. Germline V lookup: CDR1 SQVTM, CDR2 ANQGSEA. The CDR3 is CSVGRGYTGELFF. The CDR3 region has the DNA TGCAGCGTTGGTAGGGGGTACACCGGGGAGCTGTTTTTT.